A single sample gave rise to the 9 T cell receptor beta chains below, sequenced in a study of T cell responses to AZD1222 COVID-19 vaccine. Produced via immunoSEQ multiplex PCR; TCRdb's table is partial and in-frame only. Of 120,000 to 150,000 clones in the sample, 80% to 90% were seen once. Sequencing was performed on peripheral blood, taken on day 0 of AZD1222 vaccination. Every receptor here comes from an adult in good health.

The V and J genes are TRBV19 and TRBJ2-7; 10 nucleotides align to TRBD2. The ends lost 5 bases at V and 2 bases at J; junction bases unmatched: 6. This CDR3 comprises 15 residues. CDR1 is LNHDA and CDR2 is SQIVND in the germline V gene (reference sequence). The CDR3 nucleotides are TGTGCCAGTAGTGGAAGGACTAGCGGACCCTACGAGCAGTACTTC. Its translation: CASSGRTSGPYEQYF. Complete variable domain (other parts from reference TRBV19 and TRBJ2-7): DGGITQSPKYLFRKEGQNVTLSCEQNLNHDAMYWYRQDPGQGLRLIYYSQIVNDFQKGDIAEGYSVSREKKESFPLTVTSAQKNPTAFYLCASSGRTSGPYEQYFGPGTRLTVT.

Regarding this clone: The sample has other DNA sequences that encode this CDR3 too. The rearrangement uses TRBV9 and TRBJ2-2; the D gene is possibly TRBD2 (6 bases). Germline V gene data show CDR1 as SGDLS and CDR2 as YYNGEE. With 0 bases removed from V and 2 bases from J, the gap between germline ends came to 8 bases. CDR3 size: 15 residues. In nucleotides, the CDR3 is TGTGCCAGCAGCGTAGGTGGGACTAACACCGGGGAGCTGTTTTTT. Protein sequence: CASSVGGTNTGELFF.

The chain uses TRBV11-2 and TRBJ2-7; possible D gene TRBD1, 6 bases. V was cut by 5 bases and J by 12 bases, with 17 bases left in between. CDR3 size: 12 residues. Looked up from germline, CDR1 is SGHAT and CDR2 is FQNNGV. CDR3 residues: CASSDQGLLGYF. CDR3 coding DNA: TGTGCCAGCAGCGACCAGGGGTTGTTGGGGTACTTC. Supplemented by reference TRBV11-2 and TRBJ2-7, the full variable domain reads EAGVAQSPRYKIIEKRQSVAFWCNPISGHATLYWYQQILGQGPKLLIQFQNNGVVDDSQLPKDRFSAERLKGVDSTLKIQPAKLEDSAVYLCASSDQGLLGYFGPGTRLTVT.

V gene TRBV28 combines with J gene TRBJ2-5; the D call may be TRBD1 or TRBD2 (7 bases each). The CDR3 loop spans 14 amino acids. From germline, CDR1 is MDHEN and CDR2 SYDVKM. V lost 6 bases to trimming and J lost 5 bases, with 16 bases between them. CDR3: CASSMGGGGETQYF. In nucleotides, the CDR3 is TGTGCCAGCAGCATGGGAGGGGGCGGGGAGACCCAGTACTTC. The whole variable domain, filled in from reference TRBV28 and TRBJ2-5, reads DVKVTQSSRYLVKRTGEKVFLECVQDMDHENMFWYRQDPGLGLRLIYFSYDVKMKEKGDIPEGYSVSREKKERFSLILESASTNQTSMYLCASSMGGGGETQYFGPGTRLLVL.

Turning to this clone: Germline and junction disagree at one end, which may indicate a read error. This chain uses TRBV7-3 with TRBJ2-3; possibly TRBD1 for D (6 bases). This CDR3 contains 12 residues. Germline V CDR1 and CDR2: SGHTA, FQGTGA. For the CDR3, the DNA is TGTGCCAGCAGCTTAAGGATCTCTGGGACACCTTTT. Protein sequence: CASSLRISGTPF.

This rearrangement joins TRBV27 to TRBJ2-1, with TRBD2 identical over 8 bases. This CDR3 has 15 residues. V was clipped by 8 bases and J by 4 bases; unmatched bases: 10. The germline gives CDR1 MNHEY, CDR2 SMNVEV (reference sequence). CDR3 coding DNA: TGTGCCAGCCGATCCGGGACTAGTATATACAATGAGCAGTTCTTC. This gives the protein CASRSGTSIYNEQFF.

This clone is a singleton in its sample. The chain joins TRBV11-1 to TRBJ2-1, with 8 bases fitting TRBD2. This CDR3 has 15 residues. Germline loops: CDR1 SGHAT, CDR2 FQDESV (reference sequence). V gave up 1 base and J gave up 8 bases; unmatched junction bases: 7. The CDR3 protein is CASSLGRAGVDEQFF. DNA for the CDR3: TGTGCCAGCAGCTTAGGACGAGCGGGAGTGGATGAGCAGTTCTTC.

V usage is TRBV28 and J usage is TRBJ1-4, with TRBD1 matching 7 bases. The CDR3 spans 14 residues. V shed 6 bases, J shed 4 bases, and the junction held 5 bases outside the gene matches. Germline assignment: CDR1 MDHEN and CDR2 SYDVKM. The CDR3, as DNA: TGTGCCAGCAGGCGGACAGGTTTTAATGAAAAACTGTTTTTT. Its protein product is CASRRTGFNEKLFF.

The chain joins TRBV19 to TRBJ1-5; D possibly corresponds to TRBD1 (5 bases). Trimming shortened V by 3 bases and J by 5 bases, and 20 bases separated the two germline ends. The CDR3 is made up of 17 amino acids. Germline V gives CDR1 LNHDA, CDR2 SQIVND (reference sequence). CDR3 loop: CASSIRQGRGLDQPQHF. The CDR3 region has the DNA TGTGCCAGTAGTATCCGGCAGGGTAGGGGATTGGATCAGCCCCAGCATTTT.